The T cell receptor beta chain described here comes from a study of CD8+CD57+ T cells in acquired aplastic anemia. Regarding the study as a whole: Patients and controls shared fewer than 30 CD8+ CDR3 sequences.

Patients selected for sequencing had displayed CD8+CD57+ cell expansion by flow cytometry. Each patient gave a blood sample that was collected before any therapy had been received. Germline CDR1 and CDR2: SQVTM and ANQGSEA. The CDR3 runs 13 residues. The V end lost 4 bases, the J end lost 8 bases, and 16 bases lay between the germline ends. As concerns this clonotype: Its specificity is unknown.

Profiling that covered TCR beta VDJ and CDR3 relied on genomic DNA as its template. TCRdb processed the reads anew with MiXCR; each CDR3 protein has one entry. In the table there are about 160,000 distinct CDR3 sequences, 40% to 60% of which are singletons. V and J are TRBV29-1 and TRBJ2-3; possibly TRBD2 for D (6 bases). The TCR was taken from a human donor with aplastic anemia. Source material: sorted CD4+, CD8+, or CD8+CD57+ T cells (not recorded which) from PBMCs. The CDR3 is CSVVWLARFTQYF. CDR3 DNA sequence: TGCAGCGTTGTTTGGCTAGCGAGGTTTACGCAGTATTTT.